This TCR beta chain is drawn from a study of blood T cell repertoires in COVID-19. Turning to the study itself: Spain, Italy and the United States supplied samples that represented acute and convalescent COVID-19.

V was cut by 7 bases and J by 1 base, with 13 bases left in between. This CDR3 comprises 13 residues. Germline lookup yields CDR1 SQVTM and CDR2 ANQGSEA. TCRdb's copy holds only in-frame clones and misses some; the assay was immunoSEQ multiplex PCR. Of about 220,000 clones listed, around 91% are singletons. Sequencing used PBMCs or T cells enriched from blood (not recorded which). The receptor comes from a man under 40 who had been exposed to COVID-19. J is TRBJ1-1 and V is TRBV29-1, with D possibly matching TRBD1 (6 bases). Here the CDR3 reads CSAVQGQNTEAFF. DNA for the CDR3: TGCAGCGCAGTACAGGGTCAGAACACTGAAGCTTTCTTT.